The text below deals with one T cell receptor beta chain. The antigen remains undetermined. Next came a second PCR, run for roughly 6 to 11 cycles, which used a sample-barcoded 5' primer along with a J-beta primer mix. Every individual sample yielded 3 million or more paired-end reads (each containing CDR3). One entry per CDR3 protein, called by TCRdb with MiXCR from the 5' RACE reads. The table shows some 1.4 million distinct CDR3 sequences, with approximately 40% occurring only once. The data are from a study of blood T cells in healthy people across ages. Study in general: About one barcoded TCR beta cDNA was captured per two T cells.

General study points: Higher diversity, along with more naive CD4+ cells, distinguished long-lived donors from aged donors.

The CDR3 consists of 12 residues. CDR1 MNHNS and CDR2 SASEGT come from the germline V gene. V lost 5 bases and J 4 bases, leaving 8 bases between the germline ends. The chain joins TRBV6-1 to TRBJ1-1, with D uncertain. The origin of this receptor is a woman aged 18-29 years in good health. Material for sequencing was blood. Here the CDR3 reads CASSPSVTEAFF. The CDR3 DNA is TGTGCCAGCAGTCCTTCCGTCACTGAAGCTTTCTTT.